This TCR beta chain is drawn from a study of spatial heterogeneity in lung cancer. Study in general: Consistently, beta-chain sequences turned up in larger numbers than alpha-chain sequences did.

TCRdb used MiXCR to reprocess the 5' RACE reads, holding one entry per CDR3 protein. Among fewer than 20,000 distinct CDR3 sequences listed, around 21% were seen once. This clonotype is medium-sized (0.01 to 0.1%) in the sample. Its antigen is still unknown. Time point reported: sample taken at primary tumor resection. TCRs were sequenced from unsorted whole RNA of tumor, nontumor lung or PBMC. Study results and limitations: Circulating ubiquitous expanded tumor TCRs were observed more frequently at resection than at follow-up.

CDR3 size: 14 residues. Germline CDR1 SQVTM, CDR2 ANQGSEA. The germline V and J ends were trimmed by 2 bases and 3 bases, with 11 bases remaining between them. The TCR was taken from a female donor with early-stage non-small cell lung cancer. The material sequenced was PBMCs, taken at surgery. The chain uses TRBV29-1 and TRBJ2-1, with D hard to call. CDR3 sequence: CSVERHLSYNEQFF. CDR3 DNA: TGCAGCGTTGAAAGACACCTAAGCTACAATGAGCAGTTCTTC.